Below are 3 T cell receptor beta chains sequenced from a single sample in a study of control samples from healthy donors and cancer patients (dated by TCRdb to about 2020). Preparation of the library involved the immunoSEQ multiplex PCR assay. TCRdb took this table from immuneACCESS and kept in-frame rearrangements with V and J called. Such tables lack part of the clones; where checked against another copy, unresolved V genes explain under half of the gap, and the rest is unexplained. Here the sample has just over 150,000 clones; approximately 90% occur a single time. In total, the top ten clones hold 12% of the sample. The sample consisted of blood. The receptor source for this set is a man aged 30-40 years in good health.

V gene TRBV15 combines with J gene TRBJ1-4; TRBD1 agrees at 7 bases. The germline V gene encodes CDR1 LNHNV and CDR2 YYDKDF (reference sequence). The length of the CDR3 is 16 residues. V trimming: 5 bases; J trimming: 5 bases; junction bases outside the gene matches: 11. The CDR3 nucleotides read TGTGCCACCAGCCCCCGTCGGGACAGACAGAATGAAAAACTGTTTTTT. It encodes CATSPRRDRQNEKLFF.

This clone has just one count. V gene TRBV7-3 combines with J gene TRBJ2-1, with 10 nucleotides matching TRBD2. The germline V gene encodes CDR1 SGHTA and CDR2 FQGTGA. Germline trimming cut 5 bases from V and 10 bases from J; bases unmatched to any gene: 17. The CDR3 spans 17 residues. The CDR3 DNA sequence: TGTGCCAGCAGCCCAGCGAGCGGGAGGGCCCGAAATGCAGAGCAGTTCTTC. As protein: CASSPASGRARNAEQFF.

The genes are TRBV19 and TRBJ2-2, with D possibly being TRBD1 (7 bases). The CDR3 spans 16 residues. Trimming stripped 6 bases from V and 2 bases from J, with 16 bases between. Germline V CDR1 and CDR2: LNHDA, SQIVND (reference sequence). In DNA, the CDR3 is TGTGCCAGTAGAGGAGGGGGCTTTGCAAACACCGGGGAGCTGTTTTTT. Its translation: CASRGGGFANTGELFF.